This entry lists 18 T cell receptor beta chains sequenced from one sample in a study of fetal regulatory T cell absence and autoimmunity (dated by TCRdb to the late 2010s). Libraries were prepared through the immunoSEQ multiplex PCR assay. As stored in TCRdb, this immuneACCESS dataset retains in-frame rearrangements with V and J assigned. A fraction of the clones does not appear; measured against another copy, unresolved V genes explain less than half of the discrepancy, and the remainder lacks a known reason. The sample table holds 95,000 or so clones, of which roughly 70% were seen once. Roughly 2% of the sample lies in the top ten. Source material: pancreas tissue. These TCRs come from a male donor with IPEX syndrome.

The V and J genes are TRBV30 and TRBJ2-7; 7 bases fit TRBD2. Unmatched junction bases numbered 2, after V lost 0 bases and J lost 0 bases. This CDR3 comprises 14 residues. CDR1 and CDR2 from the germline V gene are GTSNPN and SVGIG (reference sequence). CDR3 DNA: TGTGCCTGGAGTGTACTAGCGTTCTCCTACGAGCAGTACTTC. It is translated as CAWSVLAFSYEQYF. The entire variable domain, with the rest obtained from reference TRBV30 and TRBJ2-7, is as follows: SQTIHQWPATLVQPVGSPLSLECTVEGTSNPNLYWYRQAAGRGLQLLFYSVGIGQISSEVPQNLSASRPQDRQFILSSKKLLLSDSGFYLCAWSVLAFSYEQYFGPGTRLTVT.

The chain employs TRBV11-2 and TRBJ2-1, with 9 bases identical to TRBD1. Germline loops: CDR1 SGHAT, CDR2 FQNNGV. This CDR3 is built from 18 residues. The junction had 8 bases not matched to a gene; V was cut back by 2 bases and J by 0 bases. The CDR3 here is CASSLSPHRGLSYNEQFF. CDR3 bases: TGTGCCAGCAGCTTAAGCCCTCACAGGGGGCTCTCCTACAATGAGCAGTTCTTC.

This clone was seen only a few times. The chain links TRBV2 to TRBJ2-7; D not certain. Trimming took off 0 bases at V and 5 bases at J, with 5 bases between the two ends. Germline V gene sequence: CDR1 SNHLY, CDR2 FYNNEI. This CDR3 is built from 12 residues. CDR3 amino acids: CASSEAFNEQYF. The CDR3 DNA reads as TGTGCCAGCAGTGAAGCGTTCAACGAGCAGTACTTC.

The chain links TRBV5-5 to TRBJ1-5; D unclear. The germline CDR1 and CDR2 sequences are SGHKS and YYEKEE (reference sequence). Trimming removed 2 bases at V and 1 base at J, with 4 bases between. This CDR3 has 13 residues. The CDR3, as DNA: TGTGCCAGCAGCTTATGGAGCAATCAGCCCCAGCATTTT. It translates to CASSLWSNQPQHF.

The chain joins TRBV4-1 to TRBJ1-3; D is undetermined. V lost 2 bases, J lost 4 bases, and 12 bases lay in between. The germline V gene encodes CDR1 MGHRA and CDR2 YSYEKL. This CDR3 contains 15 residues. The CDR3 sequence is CASSQSPLRGNTIYF. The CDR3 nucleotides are TGCGCCAGCAGCCAAAGCCCCCTAAGGGGAAACACCATATATTTT.

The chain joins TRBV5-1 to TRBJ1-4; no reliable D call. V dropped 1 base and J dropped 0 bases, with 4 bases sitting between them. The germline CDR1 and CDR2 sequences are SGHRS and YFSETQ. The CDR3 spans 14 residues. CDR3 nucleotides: TGCGCCAGCAGCTTGACAGCAACTAATGAAAAACTGTTTTTT. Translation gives CASSLTATNEKLFF.

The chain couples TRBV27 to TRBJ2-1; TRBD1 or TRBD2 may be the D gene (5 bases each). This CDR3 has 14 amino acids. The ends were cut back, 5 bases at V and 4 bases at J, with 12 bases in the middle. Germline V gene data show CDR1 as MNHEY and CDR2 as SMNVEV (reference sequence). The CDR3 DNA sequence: TGTGCCAGCAGTCCCGGGACCGGGTACAATGAGCAGTTCTTC. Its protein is CASSPGTGYNEQFF.

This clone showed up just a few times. In DNA form, the CDR3 reads TGCGCCAGCAGCGACAGGGGGAACTATGGCTACACCTTC. The encoded protein is CASSDRGNYGYTF. V is TRBV10-2 and J is TRBJ1-2; 9 positions agree with TRBD1. The CDR3 has 13 amino acids. Germline CDR1 WSHSY, CDR2 SAAADI. J lost 2 bases, V lost 6 bases, and 1 base had no gene match.

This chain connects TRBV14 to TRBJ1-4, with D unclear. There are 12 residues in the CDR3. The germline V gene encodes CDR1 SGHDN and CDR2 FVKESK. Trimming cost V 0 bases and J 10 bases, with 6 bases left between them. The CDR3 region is CASSQETGKLFF. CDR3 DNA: TGTGCCAGCAGCCAAGAGACCGGAAAACTGTTTTTT.

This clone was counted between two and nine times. DNA for the CDR3: TGTGCCAGCAGCTTACAGGGGGATGAGCAGTTCTTC. Protein product: CASSLQGDEQFF. The chain employs TRBV7-6 and TRBJ2-1; 7 bases map to TRBD1. This CDR3 has 12 amino acids. The V gene end was trimmed by 2 bases and the J gene end by 8 bases; junction bases not matched to a gene: 0. The germline V gene has CDR1 SGHVS and CDR2 FNYEAQ. Drawing the rest from reference TRBV7-6 and TRBJ2-1, the complete variable domain is GAGVSQSPRYKVTKRGQDVALRCDPISGHVSLYWYRQALGQGPEFLTYFNYEAQQDKSGLPNDRFSAERPEGSISTLTIQRTEQRDSAMYRCASSLQGDEQFFGPGTRLTVL.

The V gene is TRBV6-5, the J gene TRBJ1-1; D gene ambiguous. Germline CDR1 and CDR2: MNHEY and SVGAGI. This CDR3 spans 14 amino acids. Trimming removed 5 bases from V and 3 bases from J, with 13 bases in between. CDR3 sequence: CASSRPGYDTEAFF. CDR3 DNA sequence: TGTGCCAGCAGTCGCCCGGGGTATGACACTGAAGCTTTCTTT.

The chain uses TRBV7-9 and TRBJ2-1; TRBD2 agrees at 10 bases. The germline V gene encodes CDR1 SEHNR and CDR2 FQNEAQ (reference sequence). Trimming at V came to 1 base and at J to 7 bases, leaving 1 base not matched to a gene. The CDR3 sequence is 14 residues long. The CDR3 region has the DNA TGTGCCAGCAGCTTAGAGACTAGCGGGAATGAGCAGTTCTTC. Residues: CASSLETSGNEQFF.

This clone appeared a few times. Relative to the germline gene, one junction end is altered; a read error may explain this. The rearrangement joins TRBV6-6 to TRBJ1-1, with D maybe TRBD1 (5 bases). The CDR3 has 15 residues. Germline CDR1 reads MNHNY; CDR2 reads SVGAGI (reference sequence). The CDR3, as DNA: TGTGCCAGCAGTTACTCGCGACAGTCGAACGCTGAAGCTTTCTTT. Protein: CASSYSRQSNAEAFF.

This CDR3 is CASSPFAPGLAGALLAKNIQYF. CDR3 nucleotides: TGCGCCAGCAGCCCTTTTGCTCCGGGACTAGCGGGGGCCCTTTTAGCCAAAAACATTCAGTACTTC. V gene TRBV4-1 combines with J gene TRBJ2-4, with 14 bases aligning to TRBD2. J gave up 0 bases and V 4 bases, and 17 bases lay outside the gene matches. Germline lookup yields CDR1 MGHRA and CDR2 YSYEKL. The CDR3 length is 22 residues.

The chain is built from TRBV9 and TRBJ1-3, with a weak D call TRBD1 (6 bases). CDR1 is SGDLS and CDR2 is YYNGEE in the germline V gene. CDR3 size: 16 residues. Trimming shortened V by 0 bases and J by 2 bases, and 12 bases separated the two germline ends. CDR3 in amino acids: CASSVVPGVAGNTIYF. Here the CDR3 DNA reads TGTGCCAGCAGCGTAGTGCCAGGGGTGGCTGGAAACACCATATATTTT.

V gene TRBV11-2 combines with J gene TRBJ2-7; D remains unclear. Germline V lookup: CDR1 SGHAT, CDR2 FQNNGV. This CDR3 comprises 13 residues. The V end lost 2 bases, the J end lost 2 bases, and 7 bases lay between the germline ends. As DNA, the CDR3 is TGTGCCAGCAGCTTATCGTCACCCTACGAGCAGTACTTC. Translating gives CASSLSSPYEQYF. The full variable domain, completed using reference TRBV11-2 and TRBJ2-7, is EAGVAQSPRYKIIEKRQSVAFWCNPISGHATLYWYQQILGQGPKLLIQFQNNGVVDDSQLPKDRFSAERLKGVDSTLKIQPAKLEDSAVYLCASSLSSPYEQYFGPGTRLTVT.

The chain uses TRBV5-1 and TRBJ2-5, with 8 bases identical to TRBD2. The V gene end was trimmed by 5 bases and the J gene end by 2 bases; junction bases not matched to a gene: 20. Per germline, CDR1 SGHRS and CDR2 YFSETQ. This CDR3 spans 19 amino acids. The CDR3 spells CASRMGATSAPWRQETQYF. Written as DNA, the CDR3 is TGCGCCAGCAGAATGGGAGCGACTAGCGCCCCTTGGAGGCAAGAGACCCAGTACTTC. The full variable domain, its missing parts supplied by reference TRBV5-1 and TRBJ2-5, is KAGVTQTPRYLIKTRGQQVTLSCSPISGHRSVSWYQQTPGQGLQFLFEYFSETQRNKGNFPGRFSGRQFSNSRSEMNVSTLELGDSALYLCASRMGATSAPWRQETQYFGPGTRLLVL.

CDR3 residues: CASSVDHGRNTIYF. CDR3 sequence (DNA): TGTGCCAGCAGCGTAGACCACGGGAGAAACACCATATATTTT. This chain joins TRBV9 and TRBJ1-3, with D unresolved. The germline V and J ends were trimmed by 0 bases and 5 bases, with 9 bases remaining between them. Germline V gene sequence: CDR1 SGDLS, CDR2 YYNGEE. CDR3 length: 14 residues.